This TCR beta chain was found in a study of metastatic and nonmetastatic thyroid tumors. CDR3 length: 13 residues. Germline values: CDR1 WSHSY, CDR2 SAAADI. The V gene lost 3 bases and the J gene lost 6 bases, with 8 bases spanning the gap. TCRdb re-processed the PCR reads through MiXCR. The data contain tens of thousands of clones, roughly a sixth of them singletons. Each patient came to thyroid surgery without any prior treatment (of any kind). This clone counts as medium-sized. The receptor's source is a female donor with papillary thyroid cancer or a benign thyroid nodule (not recorded which). Some clones in this sample may be carry-over from other donors' samples. The genes are TRBV10-2 and TRBJ2-2; perhaps D is TRBD1 or TRBD2 (5 bases each). The sequencing input was tumor tissue. CDR3 in amino acids: CASSDGDPGELFF. The CDR3 DNA sequence: TGCGCCAGCAGTGATGGGGACCCCGGGGAGCTGTTTTTT.